These T cell receptor beta chains were read from a single sample in a study of cytotoxic CD8 clonotypes in ibrutinib-treated CLL. Profiled with immunoSEQ multiplex PCR; TCRdb holds only in-frame clones, not every one. The table records around 140,000 clones, about 70% of them present only once. The sample was PBMCs, taken after 24 months of ibrutinib treatment. The receptors derive from a human donor with chronic lymphocytic leukemia. CDR3s include the opening cysteine and the closing phenylalanine or tryptophan. The order of the fields is D gene, clone size, V gene, J gene, CDR3 DNA, CDR3 protein. A D gene is named only where the DNA matches it firmly. Where a row states a size, it is once, few, many or the class of an expanded clone; other rows omit it.

TRBD2	many	TRBV18	TRBJ2-7	TGTGCCAGCTCACCGGGGCTAGCGGGTCCCGAGGACGAGCAGTACTTC	CASSPGLAGPEDEQYF
NA	NA	TRBV19	TRBJ1-1	TGTGCCAGTAGTCCCCTAGGGGGTGAAGCTTTCTTT	CASSPLGGEAFF
NA	NA	TRBV4-2	TRBJ2-5	TGTGCCAGCAGCCCCTGGTTGGGGGAGACCCAGTACTTC	CASSPWLGETQYF
NA	NA	TRBV28	TRBJ2-1	TGTGCCAGCAGTGCCCTGGGGGGCGGGGGCTACAATGAGCAGTTCTTC	CASSALGGGGYNEQFF
NA	NA	TRBV2	TRBJ1-1	TGTGCCAGCAGTGAACAGGGACCTAACACTGAAGCTTTCTTT	CASSEQGPNTEAFF
NA	NA	TRBV6-1	TRBJ2-2	TGTGCCAGCAGTGATGTACGGATCACCGGGGAGCTGTTTTTT	CASSDVRITGELFF
NA	NA	TRBV6-1	TRBJ1-1	TGTGCCAGCAGCAAGGGTGGGTCCATGAACACTGAAGCTTTCTTT	CASSKGGSMNTEAFF
NA	few	TRBV16	TRBJ2-5	TGTGCCAGCAGCCACCCACTTCGGGAGACCCAGTACTTC	CASSHPLRETQYF
NA	NA	TRBV11-1	TRBJ1-1	TGTGCCAGCAGCTTAGCGCTGAGGACTGAAGCTTTCTTT	CASSLALRTEAFF
TRBD1	NA	TRBV27	TRBJ1-5	TGTGCCAGCAGTCCAGAGACAGGGCTTAGCCAGCCCCAGCATTTT	CASSPETGLSQPQHF
NA	NA	TRBV7-9	TRBJ1-3	TGTGCCAGCAGCTTGGGGTGGGGGCTCTCTGGAAACACCATATATTTT	CASSLGWGLSGNTIYF
TRBD1	NA	TRBV19	TRBJ2-7	TGTGCCACCGTGACAGGGGGGGATCCCTACGAGCAGTACTTC	CATVTGGDPYEQYF
TRBD2	few	TRBV5-1	TRBJ2-7	TGCGCCAGCAGCTTGGCGGGAGCGGGGGGGCTCCCCTACGAGCAGTACTTC	CASSLAGAGGLPYEQYF
NA	NA	TRBV7-3	TRBJ2-1	TGTGCCAGCAGCTCGACTCCGGGGAGTGAGCAGTTCTTC	CASSSTPGSEQFF
NA	NA	TRBV20-1	TRBJ2-7	TGCAGTGCTCCAGCGGGCTACGAGCAGTACTTC	CSAPAGYEQYF
NA	few	TRBV27	TRBJ1-2	TGTGCCAGCAGGGCCACAGGAGACTATGGCTACACCTTC	CASRATGDYGYTF
TRBD1	NA	TRBV28	TRBJ2-2	TGTGCCAGCAGTCCGGACAGGGGGCTCACCGGGGAGCTGTTTTTT	CASSPDRGLTGELFF
NA	once	TRBV2	TRBJ2-2	TGTGCCAGCAGTGAAACAGCAAACACCGGGGAGCTGTTTTTT	CASSETANTGELFF
TRBD2	NA	TRBV7-9	TRBJ2-5	TGTGCCAGCAGCCCCTCGATACTAGCGGGGCAAGAGACCCAGTACTTC	CASSPSILAGQETQYF